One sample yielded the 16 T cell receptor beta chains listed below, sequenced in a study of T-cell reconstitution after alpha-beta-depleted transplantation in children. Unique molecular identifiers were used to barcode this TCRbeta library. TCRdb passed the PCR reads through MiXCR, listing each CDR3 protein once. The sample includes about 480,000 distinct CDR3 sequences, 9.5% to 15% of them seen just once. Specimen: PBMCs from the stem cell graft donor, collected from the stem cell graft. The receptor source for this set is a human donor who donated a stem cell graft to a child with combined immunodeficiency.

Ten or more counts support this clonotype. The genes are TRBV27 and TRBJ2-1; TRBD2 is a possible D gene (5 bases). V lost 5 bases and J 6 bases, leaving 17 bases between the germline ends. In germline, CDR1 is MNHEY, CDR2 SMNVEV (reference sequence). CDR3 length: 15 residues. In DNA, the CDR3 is TGTGCCAGCAGTCCGGTTAAGGGCGGGTTCAATGAGCAGTTCTTC. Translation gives CASSPVKGGFNEQFF.

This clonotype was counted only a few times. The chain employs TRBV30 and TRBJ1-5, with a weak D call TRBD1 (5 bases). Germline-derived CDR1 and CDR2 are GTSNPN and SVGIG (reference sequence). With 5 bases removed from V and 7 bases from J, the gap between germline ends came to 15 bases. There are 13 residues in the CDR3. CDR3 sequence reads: CAWGDRREQPQHF. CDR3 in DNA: TGTGCCTGGGGAGACAGAAGAGAACAGCCCCAGCATTTT.

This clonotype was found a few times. The chain's CDR3 is CASSPRTGGTYEQYF. The CDR3 DNA reads as TGTGCCAGCAGTCCCCGGACAGGGGGCACCTACGAGCAGTACTTC. This chain connects TRBV12-3 or TRBV12-4 to TRBJ2-7; TRBD1 matches at 11 bases. V lost 5 bases, J lost 2 bases, and 5 bases stayed unmatched. CDR3 size: 15 residues.

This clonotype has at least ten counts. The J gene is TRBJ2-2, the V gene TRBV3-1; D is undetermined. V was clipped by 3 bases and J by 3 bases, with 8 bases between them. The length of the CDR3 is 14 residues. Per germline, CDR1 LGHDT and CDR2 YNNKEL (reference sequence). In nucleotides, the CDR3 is TGTGCCAGCAGCCAGGGTCTGGACACCGGGGAGCTGTTTTTT. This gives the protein CASSQGLDTGELFF.

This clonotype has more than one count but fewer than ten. The CDR3 DNA reads TGCGCCAGCAGCTTTAAAGGGCAAAGCTCCTACGAGCAGTACTTC. It yields the protein CASSFKGQSSYEQYF. The chain carries TRBV5-1 and TRBJ2-7; D ambiguous. CDR1 and CDR2 (germline): SGHRS, YFSETQ. The CDR3 runs 15 residues. V lost 2 bases and J 0 bases, leaving 12 bases between the germline ends. Variable domain in full (rest from reference TRBV5-1 and TRBJ2-7): KAGVTQTPRYLIKTRGQQVTLSCSPISGHRSVSWYQQTPGQGLQFLFEYFSETQRNKGNFPGRFSGRQFSNSRSEMNVSTLELGDSALYLCASSFKGQSSYEQYFGPGTRLTVT.

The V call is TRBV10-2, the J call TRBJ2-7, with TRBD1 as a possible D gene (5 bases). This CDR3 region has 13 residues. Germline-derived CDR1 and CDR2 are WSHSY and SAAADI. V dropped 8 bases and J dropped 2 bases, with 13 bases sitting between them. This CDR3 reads CASGAGKAYEQYF. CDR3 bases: TGCGCCAGCGGGGCTGGGAAGGCCTACGAGCAGTACTTC.

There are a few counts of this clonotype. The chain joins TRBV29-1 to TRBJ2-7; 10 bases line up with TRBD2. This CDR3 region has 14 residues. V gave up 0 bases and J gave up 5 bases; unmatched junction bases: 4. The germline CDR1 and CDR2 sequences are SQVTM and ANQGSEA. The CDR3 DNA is TGCAGCGTTGAAGAAGCGGGAGGGGGGAACGAGCAGTACTTC. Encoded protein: CSVEEAGGGNEQYF.

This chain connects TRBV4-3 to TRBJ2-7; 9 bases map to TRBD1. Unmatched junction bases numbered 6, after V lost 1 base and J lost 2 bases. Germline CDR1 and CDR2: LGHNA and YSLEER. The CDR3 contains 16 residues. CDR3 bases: TGCGCCAGCAGCCAAGGTATCGGACAGGGGACCTACGAGCAGTACTTC. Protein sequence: CASSQGIGQGTYEQYF.

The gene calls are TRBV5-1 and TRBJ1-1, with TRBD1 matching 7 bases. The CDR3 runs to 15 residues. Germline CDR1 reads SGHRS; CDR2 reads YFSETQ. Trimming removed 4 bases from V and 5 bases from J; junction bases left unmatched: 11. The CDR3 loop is CASSPLQGRVTEAFF. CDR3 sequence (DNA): TGCGCCAGCAGCCCCTTACAGGGGAGGGTAACTGAAGCTTTCTTT.

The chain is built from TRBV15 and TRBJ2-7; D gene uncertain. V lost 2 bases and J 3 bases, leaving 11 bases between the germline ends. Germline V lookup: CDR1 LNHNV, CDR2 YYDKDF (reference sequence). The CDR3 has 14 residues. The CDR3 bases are TGTGCCACCAGCAGACCTCAGGAAATCTACGAGCAGTACTTC. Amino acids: CATSRPQEIYEQYF.

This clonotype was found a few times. CDR3 region: CASSEGRANTEAFF. Here the CDR3 DNA reads TGTGCCAGCAGTGAAGGTAGGGCGAACACTGAAGCTTTCTTT. The chain has TRBV25-1 and TRBJ1-1; D is unresolved. The V and J ends lost 2 bases and 1 base respectively, with 8 bases between them. In germline, CDR1 is MGHDK, CDR2 SYGVNS. The CDR3 is 14 residues long.

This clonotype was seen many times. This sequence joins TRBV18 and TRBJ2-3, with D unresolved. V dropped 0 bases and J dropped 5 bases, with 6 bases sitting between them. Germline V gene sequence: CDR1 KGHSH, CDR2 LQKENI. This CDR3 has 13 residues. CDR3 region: CASSPPNGDTQYF. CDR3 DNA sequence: TGTGCCAGCTCACCACCGAACGGAGATACGCAGTATTTT.

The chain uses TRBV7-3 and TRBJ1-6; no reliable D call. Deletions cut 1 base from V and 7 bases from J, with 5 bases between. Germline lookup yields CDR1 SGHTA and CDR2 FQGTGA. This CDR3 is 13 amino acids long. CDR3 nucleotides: TGTGCCAGCAGCTTAAGCGTCAATTCACCCCTCCACTTT. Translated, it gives CASSLSVNSPLHF.

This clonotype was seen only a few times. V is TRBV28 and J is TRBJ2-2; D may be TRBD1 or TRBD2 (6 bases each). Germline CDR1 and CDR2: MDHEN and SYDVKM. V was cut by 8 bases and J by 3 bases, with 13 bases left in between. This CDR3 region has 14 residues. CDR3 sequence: CASGGGLDTGELFF. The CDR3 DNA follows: TGTGCCAGCGGAGGGGGTTTGGACACCGGGGAGCTGTTTTTT.

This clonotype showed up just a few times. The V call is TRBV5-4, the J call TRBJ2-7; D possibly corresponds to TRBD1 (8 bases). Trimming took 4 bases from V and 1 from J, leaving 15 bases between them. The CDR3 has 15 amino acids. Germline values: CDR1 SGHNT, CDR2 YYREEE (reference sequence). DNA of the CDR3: TGTGCCAGCAGCCCCTACAGGGGGGGTTCCTACGAGCAGTACTTC. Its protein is CASSPYRGGSYEQYF.

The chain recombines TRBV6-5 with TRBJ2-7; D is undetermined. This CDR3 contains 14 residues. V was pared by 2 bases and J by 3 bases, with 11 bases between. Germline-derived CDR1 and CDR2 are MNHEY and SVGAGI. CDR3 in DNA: TGTGCCAGCAGTTACGGCCTATTATTCTACGAGCAGTACTTC. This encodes CASSYGLLFYEQYF.